The 8 T cell receptor beta chains presented below share a single source sample, sequenced in a study of T cell repertoires and leukemia-associated antigens. The antigens of these receptors remain unknown. TCRdb called the 5' RACE reads again in MiXCR, with one record for every CDR3 protein. The profile shows 8,000 to 10,000 distinct CDR3 sequences, 40% to 45% of them singletons. Sequencing used CD3+ T cells sorted from blood and cultured. The receptors come from a female donor in good health.

J is TRBJ2-5 and V is TRBV24-1; D call uncertain. The CDR3 is made up of 14 amino acids. CDR1 and CDR2 (germline): KGHDR, SFDVKD. The V end lost 0 bases, the J end lost 3 bases, and 7 bases lay between the germline ends. CDR3 in DNA: TGTGCCACCAGTGATTTGCGGGCCAAAGAGACCCAGTACTTC. Its translation: CATSDLRAKETQYF.

The chain combines TRBV7-8 with TRBJ2-2; TRBD2 agrees at 14 bases. V lost 1 base, J lost 5 bases, and 6 bases stayed unmatched. The CDR3 consists of 18 residues. In germline, CDR1 is SGHVS, CDR2 FQNEAQ. Here the CDR3 DNA reads TGTGCCAGCAGCTTAGAGGGACTAGCGGGAGAGGGAACCGGGGAGCTGTTTTTT. Residues: CASSLEGLAGEGTGELFF.

The CDR3 DNA follows: TGCGTCGGCAGCCGACTGGGACTAGCGGAAGAGACCCAGTACTTC. It translates to CVGSRLGLAEETQYF. The chain is built from TRBV4-1 and TRBJ2-5; 11 nucleotides match TRBD2. CDR3 length equals 15 residues. Germline V gene lookup returns CDR1 MGHRA and CDR2 YSYEKL.

The J gene is TRBJ2-7, the V gene TRBV27, with 7 bases that match TRBD2. The CDR3 is 13 residues long. CDR1 and CDR2 from the germline V gene are MNHEY and SMNVEV (reference sequence). The J segment lost 6 bases and the V segment lost 5 bases, leaving 7 bases of the junction unmatched. In nucleotides, the CDR3 is TGTGCCAGCAGTGCCGGGACTAACCTCGAGCAGTACTTC. Its protein product is CASSAGTNLEQYF.

The chain is built from TRBV9 and TRBJ2-2, with D unclear. Germline assignment: CDR1 SGDLS and CDR2 YYNGEE. CDR3 size: 19 residues. V shed 0 bases and J shed 6 bases, with 24 bases lying between them. CDR3 amino acids: CASSVGIGRYQTRAGELFF. CDR3 DNA sequence: TGTGCCAGCAGCGTAGGAATAGGACGATATCAAACCCGGGCCGGGGAGCTGTTTTTT.

Concerning this clonotype: A much larger clone lies one base from this, so it may be a read error. CDR3 region: CASSLVQSNTEAFF. For the CDR3, the DNA is TGTGCCAGCAGCTTAGTACAGTCGAACACTGAAGCTTTCTTT. The chain carries TRBV7-9 and TRBJ1-1; D remains ambiguous. CDR1 is SEHNR, CDR2 FQNEAQ, per germline (reference sequence). Deletions cut 1 base from V and 1 base from J, with 7 bases between. CDR3 size: 14 residues.

In this sample, this clonotype is medium-sized. This chain joins TRBV6-1 and TRBJ2-1, with 9 bases identical to TRBD1. CDR3 length: 15 residues. The junction had 4 bases not matched to a gene; V was cut back by 6 bases and J by 1 base. The germline V gene has CDR1 MNHNS and CDR2 SASEGT. CDR3 loop: CASRPGQGSYNEQFF. As DNA, the CDR3 is TGTGCCAGCAGACCCGGACAGGGGTCCTACAATGAGCAGTTCTTC.

This clonotype has only a few counts. V usage is TRBV24-1 and J usage is TRBJ2-1, with 10 bases that match TRBD2. The CDR3 spans 18 residues. V lost 3 bases and J lost 5; bases outside the gene matches: 12. Germline V CDR1 and CDR2: KGHDR, SFDVKD. The CDR3 is CATSDPPGSGRTNNEQFF. CDR3 nucleotides: TGTGCCACCAGTGATCCACCTGGTAGCGGGAGGACCAACAATGAGCAGTTCTTC.